This TCR beta chain was identified in a study of OX40 agonist ivuxolimab in advanced cancers. Study context: Eligibility rules accepted prior anti-PD-1, anti-PD-L1 or anti-CTLA-4 therapy, and 40% had some. Three patients showed partial responses: one hepatocellular carcinoma and two cutaneous melanoma cases.

At baseline, cycle 4 day 1, and cycle 7 day 1, blood was sampled. Assay used: immunoSEQ multiplex PCR; TCRdb lists only in-frame clones, some missing. The top ten clones hold roughly 6.8% of a sample with tens of thousands of clones, 65% to 85% of them seen once. Details on this clone: Antigen specificity is unknown.

Notes on the study in general: The authors did not determine the antigen specificity of the expanded peripheral T cells.

The CDR3 loop spans 13 amino acids. Germline loops: CDR1 SNHLY, CDR2 FYNNEI. The germline V and J ends were trimmed by 4 bases and 4 bases, with 10 bases remaining between them. The rearrangement joins TRBV2 to TRBJ1-2; D not resolved. Sequencing used CD4+ or CD8+ T cells sorted from blood, obtained in a trial of the OX40 agonist ivuxolimab. The TCR was taken from an adult with an advanced solid tumor such as melanoma, head and neck, liver or kidney cancer. CDR3 nucleotide sequence: TGTGCCAGCAGTGGGGCCCGGGGCTATGGCTACACCTTC. Encoded protein: CASSGARGYGYTF. Using reference TRBV2 and TRBJ1-2 for the parts outside the CDR3, the full variable domain is EPEVTQTPSHQVTQMGQEVILRCVPISNHLYFYWYRQILGQKVEFLVSFYNNEISEKSEIFDDQFSVERPDGSNFTLKIRSTKLEDSAMYFCASSGARGYGYTFGSGTRLTVV.